A single sample gave rise to the 3 T cell receptor beta chains below, sequenced in a study of post-analysis software for immune sequencing data (dated by TCRdb to the mid-2010s). For these receptors, no antigen is known. The research as a whole found: Significantly higher frequencies in patients than in controls were found for five TRBV segments, including TRBV5-6, TRBV5-1 and TRBV20-1.

Libraries were built with PCR. Sequencing relied on an Illumina HiSeq 2500. To reduce PCR and sequencing biases, unique molecular identifiers were built into the TCR beta cDNA libraries. Through fastp at Q25 and MiXCR, TCRdb rebuilt clones from the public reads, retaining in-frame beta chains. Rows are combined by CDR3 protein, so each entry shows the most common genes and DNA. Recorded for this sample are 650,000 to 900,000 distinct CDR3 sequences; 35% to 55% of them occurred a single time. 4.9% of the sample is in the top ten clones. Input material: blood. The receptors here all came from a girl aged 10 to 17 with multiple sclerosis.

This clonotype came up many times. J is TRBJ1-2 and V is TRBV6-2 or TRBV6-3, with TRBD1 as a possible D gene (5 bases). CDR1 is MNHEY, CDR2 SVGEGT, per germline. Trimming took 5 bases from V and 1 from J, leaving 8 bases between them. This CDR3 spans 13 amino acids. CDR3 bases: TGTGCCAGCAGTCCGGGGCTTAACTATGGCTACACCTTC. It yields the protein CASSPGLNYGYTF.

J is TRBJ2-1 and V is TRBV28, with D tentatively TRBD2 (5 bases). Trimming stripped 5 bases from V and 6 bases from J, with 14 bases between. The CDR3 totals 14 residues. CDR1 is MDHEN and CDR2 is SYDVKM in the germline V gene. The CDR3 reads CASSQPWAGNEQFF. CDR3 sequence (DNA): TGTGCCAGCAGTCAACCCTGGGCGGGCAATGAGCAGTTCTTC.

This clonotype was detected a few times. The V and J genes are TRBV5-5 and TRBJ2-5, with 8 bases that match TRBD1. V lost 4 bases and J lost 1; bases outside the gene matches: 9. The CDR3 sequence is 16 residues long. CDR1 is SGHKS and CDR2 is YYEKEE in the germline V gene (reference sequence). This CDR3 is CASSPGTGQTQETQYF. CDR3 DNA sequence: TGTGCCAGCAGCCCTGGGACAGGACAGACCCAAGAGACCCAGTACTTC.